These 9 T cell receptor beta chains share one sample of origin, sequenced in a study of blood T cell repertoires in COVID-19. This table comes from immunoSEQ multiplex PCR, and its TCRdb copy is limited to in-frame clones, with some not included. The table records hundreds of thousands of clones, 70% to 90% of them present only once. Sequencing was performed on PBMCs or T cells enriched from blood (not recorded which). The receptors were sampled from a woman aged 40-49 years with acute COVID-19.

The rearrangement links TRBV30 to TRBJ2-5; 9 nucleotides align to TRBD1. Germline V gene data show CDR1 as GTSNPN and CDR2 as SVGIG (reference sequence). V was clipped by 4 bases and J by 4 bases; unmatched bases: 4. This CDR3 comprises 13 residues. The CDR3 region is CAWMTGGGETQYF. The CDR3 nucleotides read TGTGCCTGGATGACAGGGGGGGGAGAGACCCAGTACTTC. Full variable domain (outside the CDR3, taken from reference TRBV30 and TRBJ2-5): SQTIHQWPATLVQPVGSPLSLECTVEGTSNPNLYWYRQAAGRGLQLLFYSVGIGQISSEVPQNLSASRPQDRQFILSSKKLLLSDSGFYLCAWMTGGGETQYFGPGTRLLVL.

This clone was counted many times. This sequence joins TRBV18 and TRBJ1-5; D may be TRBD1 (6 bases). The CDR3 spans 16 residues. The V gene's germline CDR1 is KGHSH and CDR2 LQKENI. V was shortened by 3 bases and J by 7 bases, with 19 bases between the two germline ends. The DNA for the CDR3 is TGTGCCAGCTCACCTCGGGCAGGGGTACGATTGCAGCCCCAGCATTTT. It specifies CASSPRAGVRLQPQHF.

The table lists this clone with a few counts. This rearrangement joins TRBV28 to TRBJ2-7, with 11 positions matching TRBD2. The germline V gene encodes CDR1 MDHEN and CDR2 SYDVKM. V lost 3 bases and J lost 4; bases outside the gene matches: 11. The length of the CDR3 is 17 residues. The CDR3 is CASSFRVRASGRYEQYF. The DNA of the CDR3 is TGTGCCAGCAGTTTTAGAGTAAGGGCTAGCGGGAGGTACGAGCAGTACTTC.

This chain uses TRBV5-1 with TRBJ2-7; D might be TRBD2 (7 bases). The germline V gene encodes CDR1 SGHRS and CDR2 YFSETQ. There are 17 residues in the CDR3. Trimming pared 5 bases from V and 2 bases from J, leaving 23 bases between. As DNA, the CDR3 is TGCGCCAGCAGAGGATTCTTCAGGGGAGGGGATACCTACGAGCAGTACGTC. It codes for CASRGFFRGGDTYEQYV.

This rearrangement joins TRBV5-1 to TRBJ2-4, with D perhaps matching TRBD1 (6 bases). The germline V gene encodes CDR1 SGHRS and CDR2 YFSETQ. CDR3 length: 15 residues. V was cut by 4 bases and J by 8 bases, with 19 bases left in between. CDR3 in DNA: TGCGCCAGCAGCCCGGACGGGACACCGACGGACATTCAGTACTTC. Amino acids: CASSPDGTPTDIQYF. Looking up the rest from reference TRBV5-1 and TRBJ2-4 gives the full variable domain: KAGVTQTPRYLIKTRGQQVTLSCSPISGHRSVSWYQQTPGQGLQFLFEYFSETQRNKGNFPGRFSGRQFSNSRSEMNVSTLELGDSALYLCASSPDGTPTDIQYFGAGTRLSVL.

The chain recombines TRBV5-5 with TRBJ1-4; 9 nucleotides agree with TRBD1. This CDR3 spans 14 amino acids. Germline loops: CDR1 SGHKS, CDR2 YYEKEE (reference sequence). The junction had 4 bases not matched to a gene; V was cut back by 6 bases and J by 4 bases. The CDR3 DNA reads TGTGCCAGCAACAGGGGACAGGGTAATGAAAAACTGTTTTTT. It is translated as CASNRGQGNEKLFF.

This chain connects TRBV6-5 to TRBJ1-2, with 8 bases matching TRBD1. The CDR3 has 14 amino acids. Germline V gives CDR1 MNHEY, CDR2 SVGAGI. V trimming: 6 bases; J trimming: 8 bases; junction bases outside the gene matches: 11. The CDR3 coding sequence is TGTGCCAGCAGGCCCGGAAGACAGGGGAGCGGCTACACCTTC. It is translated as CASRPGRQGSGYTF.

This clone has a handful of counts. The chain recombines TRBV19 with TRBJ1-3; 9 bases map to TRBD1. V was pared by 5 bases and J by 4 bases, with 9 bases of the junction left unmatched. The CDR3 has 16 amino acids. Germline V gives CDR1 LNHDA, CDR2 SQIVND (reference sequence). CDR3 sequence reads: CASSATGGAGGNTIYF. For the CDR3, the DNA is TGTGCCAGTAGTGCAACAGGGGGCGCGGGAGGAAACACCATATATTTT.

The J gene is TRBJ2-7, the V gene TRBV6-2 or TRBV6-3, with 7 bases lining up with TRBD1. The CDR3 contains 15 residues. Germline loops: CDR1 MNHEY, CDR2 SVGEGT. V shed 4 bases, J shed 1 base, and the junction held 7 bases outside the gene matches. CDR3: CASSSGTALSYEQYF. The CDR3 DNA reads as TGTGCCAGCAGTTCAGGGACAGCACTTTCCTACGAGCAGTACTTC.